A selection of T cell receptor beta chains follows, all from one sample in a study of response to subunit inactivated influenza vaccine. TCRdb fed the RT-PCR reads into MiXCR, producing one record per CDR3 protein. This sample has over 800,000 distinct CDR3 sequences; 20% to 25% occur once, and the top ten carry roughly a tenth. The sequenced sample was PBMCs from blood, obtained 4 to 6 days after vaccination. These receptors all stem from a man aged 50 or older who received an inactivated influenza vaccine. Both conserved end residues are part of each CDR3. The D gene is left open where the match is weak. The size entry is marked missing in some rows and otherwise reads once, few, many or a size class.

V gene	D gene	clone size	J gene	CDR3 DNA	CDR3 protein
TRBV29-1	TRBD2	-	TRBJ2-1	TGCAGCGCTGAAGGCACTAGCGGGAGTAGGTACAATGAGCAGTTCTTC	CSAEGTSGSRYNEQFF
TRBV7-9	-	-	TRBJ2-7	TGTGCCTCCGACCCAGGGGGGGCCACCTACGAGCAGTACTTC	CASDPGGATYEQYF
TRBV7-2	TRBD2	many	TRBJ2-1	TGTGCCAGCAGCTTGACTAGCGGGCGAAATGAGCAGTTCTTC	CASSLTSGRNEQFF
TRBV7-6	TRBD2	once	TRBJ2-5	TGTGCCAGCAGCTTAGCGACTAGCTCTCGGGTCGAGACCCAGTACTTC	CASSLATSSRVETQYF
TRBV4-2	TRBD2	few	TRBJ2-2	TGTGCCAGCAGCCAAGGACCGAGCGGGGGTAACACCGGGGAGCTGTTTTTT	CASSQGPSGGNTGELFF
TRBV7-2	TRBD1	-	TRBJ1-1	TGTGCCAGCAGCTATACAGGGGGACCGAACACTGAAGCTTTCTTT	CASSYTGGPNTEAFF
TRBV5-5	TRBD2	-	TRBJ2-1	TGTGCCAGCAGCTTGTTAAGCGGGGGTTACAATGAGCAGTTCTTC	CASSLLSGGYNEQFF
TRBV7-2	TRBD1	-	TRBJ2-7	TGTGCCAGCAGCTCAGTAGTACAGGGGGCCTACGAGCAGTACTTC	CASSSVVQGAYEQYF
TRBV12-3/TRBV12-4	-	-	TRBJ2-3	TGTGCCAGCAGACCAACTCCGGGGGCAGGGGCGAGAGATACGCAGTATTTT	CASRPTPGAGARDTQYF
TRBV10-3	-	few	TRBJ2-2	TGTGCCATCAGGGCTACGGCCACGAACACCGGGGAGCTGTTTTTT	CAIRATATNTGELFF
TRBV12-3/TRBV12-4	-	few	TRBJ2-7	TGTGCCAGCAGGTTATGGGGGGACAGCTCCTACGAGCAGTACTTC	CASRLWGDSSYEQYF
TRBV30	-	few	TRBJ2-7	TGTGCCTGGAGCGTCATCCGCTCCTACGAGCAGTACTTC	CAWSVIRSYEQYF
TRBV4-3	-	-	TRBJ1-3	TGCGCCAGCAGCCAAGCCCCGACTGGCTCTGGAAACACCATATATTTT	CASSQAPTGSGNTIYF
TRBV20-1	TRBD1	few	TRBJ2-3	TGCAGTGCTAGAGTTCAGGGGGCCGCAGATACGCAGTATTTT	CSARVQGAADTQYF
TRBV7-2	TRBD1	few	TRBJ2-5	TGTGCCAGCAGCTTACCCTACCCAGGGGGTCCCGAGACCCAGTACTTC	CASSLPYPGGPETQYF
TRBV6-2/TRBV6-3	-	-	TRBJ2-7	TGTGCCAGCAGACCCGACAGATCCTACGAGCAGTACTTC	CASRPDRSYEQYF
TRBV20-1	-	few	TRBJ2-7	TGCAGTGCTAGAGACCGCAGGGGTCTCAACTACGAGCAGTACTTC	CSARDRRGLNYEQYF
TRBV25-1	TRBD2	-	TRBJ2-5	TGTGCCAGCAGTGAAGTTGCGGGAGGCACGGAGACCCAGTACTTC	CASSEVAGGTETQYF
TRBV27	-	-	TRBJ2-1	TGTGCCAGCAGTTTAGGGGCCCCTCCTACCCCCTACAATGAGCAGTTCTTC	CASSLGAPPTPYNEQFF
TRBV29-1	-	-	TRBJ2-1	TGCAGCGTTGGGGCAGCTTCTTACAATGAGCAGTTCTTC	CSVGAASYNEQFF
TRBV20-1	-	few	TRBJ2-1	TGCAGTGCTAGAACTCAGGGGATACACAATGAGCAGTTCTTC	CSARTQGIHNEQFF
TRBV12-3/TRBV12-4	TRBD2	few	TRBJ2-5	TGTGCCAGCAGAGCCAAACCACCGAGCGGGAGAGCGGGAGAGACCCAGTACTTC	CASRAKPPSGRAGETQYF
TRBV5-1	TRBD1	-	TRBJ2-5	TGCGCCAGCAGCGACAGGACAGGCCCGGAGACCCAGTACTTC	CASSDRTGPETQYF
TRBV6-2/TRBV6-3	TRBD2	-	TRBJ2-7	TGTGCCAGCAGCCGGGCCTCGTACGGGACTAGCGTTTACGAGCAGTACTTC	CASSRASYGTSVYEQYF
TRBV12-3/TRBV12-4	TRBD1	few	TRBJ2-2	TGTGCCAGCAGCGGGGACAGGGCGGGGACCGGGGAGCTGTTTTTT	CASSGDRAGTGELFF
TRBV29-1	TRBD2	-	TRBJ2-5	TGCAGCGTTGAACTAGCGGGAGTGTGGGAGACCCAGTACTTC	CSVELAGVWETQYF
TRBV6-2/TRBV6-3	-	-	TRBJ2-5	TGTGCCAGCAGGCGTGGGACTGAGTACCAAGAGACCCAGTACTTC	CASRRGTEYQETQYF
TRBV11-2	-	few	TRBJ1-1	TGTGCCAGCAGCCGGGCGGCAGGGGCGAACACTGAAGCTTTCTTT	CASSRAAGANTEAFF
TRBV24-1	-	-	TRBJ1-1	TGTGCCACCAGTGATTCCTCCGGTGGAGACGAAGCTTTCTTT	CATSDSSGGDEAFF
TRBV10-2	TRBD1	few	TRBJ2-7	TGCGCCAGCAGTGAACGGACAGGGAACGAGCAGTACTTC	CASSERTGNEQYF
TRBV3-1	-	-	TRBJ2-4	TGTGCCAGCAGCCAAGATTGGGGGGCCAAAAACATTCAGTACTTC	CASSQDWGAKNIQYF
TRBV2	TRBD1	few	TRBJ2-7	TGTGCCAGCGTACAGGGGCTTACCTACGAGCAGTACTTC	CASVQGLTYEQYF
TRBV20-1	TRBD2	many	TRBJ2-3	TGCAGTGCTAGAGCACTTAGCGGGGGGGCAAGGGATACGCAGTATTTT	CSARALSGGARDTQYF